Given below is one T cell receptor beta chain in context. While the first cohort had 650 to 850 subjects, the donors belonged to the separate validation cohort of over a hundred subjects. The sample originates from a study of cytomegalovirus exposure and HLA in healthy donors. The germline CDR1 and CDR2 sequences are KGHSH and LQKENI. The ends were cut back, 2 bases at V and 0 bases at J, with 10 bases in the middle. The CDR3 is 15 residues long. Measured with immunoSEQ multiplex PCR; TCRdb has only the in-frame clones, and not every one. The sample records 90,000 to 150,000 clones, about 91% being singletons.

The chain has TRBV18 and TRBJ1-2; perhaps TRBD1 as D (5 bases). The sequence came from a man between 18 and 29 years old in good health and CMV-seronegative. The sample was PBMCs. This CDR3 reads CASSPDDRANYGYTF. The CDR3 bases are TGTGCCAGCTCACCAGATGACAGAGCTAACTATGGCTACACCTTC.